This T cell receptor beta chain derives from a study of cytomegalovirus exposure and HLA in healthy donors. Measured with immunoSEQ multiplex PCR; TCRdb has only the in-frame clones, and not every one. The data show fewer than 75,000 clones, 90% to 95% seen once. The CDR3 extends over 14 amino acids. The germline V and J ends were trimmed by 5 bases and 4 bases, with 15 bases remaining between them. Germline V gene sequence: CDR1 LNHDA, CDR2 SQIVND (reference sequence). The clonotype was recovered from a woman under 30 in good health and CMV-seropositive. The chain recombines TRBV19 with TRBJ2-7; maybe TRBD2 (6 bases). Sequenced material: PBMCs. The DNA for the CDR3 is TGTGCCAGTAGTCCCCCGGGAGCATATTACGAGCAGTACTTC. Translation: CASSPPGAYYEQYF.